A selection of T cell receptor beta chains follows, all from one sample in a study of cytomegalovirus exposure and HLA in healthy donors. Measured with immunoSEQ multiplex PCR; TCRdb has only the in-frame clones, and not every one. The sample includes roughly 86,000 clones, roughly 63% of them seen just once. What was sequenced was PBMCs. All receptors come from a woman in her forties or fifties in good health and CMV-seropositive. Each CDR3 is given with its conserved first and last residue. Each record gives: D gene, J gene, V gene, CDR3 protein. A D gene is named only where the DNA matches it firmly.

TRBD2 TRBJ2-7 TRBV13 CASSFLAGEGEQYF
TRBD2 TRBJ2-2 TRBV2 CASRNSGGYTGELFF
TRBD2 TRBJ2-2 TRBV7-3 CASSLTAGGLTGELFF
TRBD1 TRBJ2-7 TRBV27 CASSLGPGQGDEQYF
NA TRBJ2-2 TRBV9 CASSVEARGTGELFF
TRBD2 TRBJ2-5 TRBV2 CASEGVSGGAQYF
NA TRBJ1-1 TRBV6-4 CASSEFQYTEAFF
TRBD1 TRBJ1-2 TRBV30 CAYTRTGNYGYTF
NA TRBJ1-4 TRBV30 CAWRGGVGRENEKLFF
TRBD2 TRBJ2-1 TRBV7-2 CASSRTSGGGDNEQFF
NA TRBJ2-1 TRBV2 CASSLASRNEQFF
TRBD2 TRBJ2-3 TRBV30 CAWSPPGGGDADTQYF
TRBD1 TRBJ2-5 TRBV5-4 CASSLGLLDRGRGETQYF
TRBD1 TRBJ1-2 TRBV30 CAWSATHRDRKGYTF
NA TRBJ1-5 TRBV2 CASSEYGGNQPQHF
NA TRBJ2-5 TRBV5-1 CASSLRGQETQYF
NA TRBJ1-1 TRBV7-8 CASSRPNQLNTEAFF
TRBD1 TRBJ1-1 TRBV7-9 CASSKQGMNTEAFF
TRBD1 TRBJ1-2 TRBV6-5 CASSYSGGASPYGYTF
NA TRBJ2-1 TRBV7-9 CASSLPTPQQFF
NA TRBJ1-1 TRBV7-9 CASSYAAMNTEAFF
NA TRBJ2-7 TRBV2 CASSEVGGDEQYF
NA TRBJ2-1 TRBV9 CASSGGAGLSYNEQFF
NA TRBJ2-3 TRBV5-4 CASSLGGQVVDTQYF
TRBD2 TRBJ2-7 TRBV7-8 CASSLDSTAGDF
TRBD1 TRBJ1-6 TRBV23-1 CASSQDRTGDNSPLHF
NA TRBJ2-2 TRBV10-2 CASRTGTLNTGELFF
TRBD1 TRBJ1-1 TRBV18 CASSPLTGITEAFF
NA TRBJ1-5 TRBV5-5 CASSLFGAGQPQHF
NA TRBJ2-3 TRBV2 CASSEERDTQYF
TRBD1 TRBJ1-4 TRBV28 CASSQGGETNEKLFF